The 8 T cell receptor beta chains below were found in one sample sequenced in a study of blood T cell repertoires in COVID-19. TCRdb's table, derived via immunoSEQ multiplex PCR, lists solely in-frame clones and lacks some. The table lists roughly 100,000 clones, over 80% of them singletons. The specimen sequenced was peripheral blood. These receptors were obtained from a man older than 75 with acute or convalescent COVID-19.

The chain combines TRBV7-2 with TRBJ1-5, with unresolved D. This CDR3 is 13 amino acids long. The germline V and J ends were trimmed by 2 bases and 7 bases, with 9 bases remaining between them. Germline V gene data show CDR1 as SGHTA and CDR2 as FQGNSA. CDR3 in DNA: TGTGCCAGCAGCTTATTTGGGGAGCAGCCCCAGCATTTT. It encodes CASSLFGEQPQHF.

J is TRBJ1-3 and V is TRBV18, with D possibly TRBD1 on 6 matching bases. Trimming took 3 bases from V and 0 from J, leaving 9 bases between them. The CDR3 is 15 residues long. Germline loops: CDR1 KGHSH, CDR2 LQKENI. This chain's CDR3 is CASSPQGSSGNTIYF. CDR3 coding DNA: TGTGCCAGCTCACCTCAGGGGAGCTCTGGAAACACCATATATTTT.

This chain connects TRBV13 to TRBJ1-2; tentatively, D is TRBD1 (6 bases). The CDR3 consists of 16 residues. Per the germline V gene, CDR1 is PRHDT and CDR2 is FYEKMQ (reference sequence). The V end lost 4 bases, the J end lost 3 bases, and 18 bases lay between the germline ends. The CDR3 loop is CASSSPGTRSHYGYTF. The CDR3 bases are TGTGCCAGCAGCTCCCCCGGGACACGATCCCACTATGGCTACACCTTC.

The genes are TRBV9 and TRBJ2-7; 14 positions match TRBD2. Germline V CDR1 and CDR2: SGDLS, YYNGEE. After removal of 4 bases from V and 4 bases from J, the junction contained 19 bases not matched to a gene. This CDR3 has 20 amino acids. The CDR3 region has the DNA TGTGCCAGCAGCCCTGACCCGGGACTAGCGGGAGCAGACTGGGGATACGAGCAGTACTTC. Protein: CASSPDPGLAGADWGYEQYF.

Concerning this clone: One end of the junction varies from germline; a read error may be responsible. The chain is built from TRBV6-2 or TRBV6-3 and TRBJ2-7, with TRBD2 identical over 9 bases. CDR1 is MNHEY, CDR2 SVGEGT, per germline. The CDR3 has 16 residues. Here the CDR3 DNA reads TGTGCCAGCAGCATTCTCTCACTAGCGGGTGACCCTAAGAAGCACTTC. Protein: CASSILSLAGDPKKHF.

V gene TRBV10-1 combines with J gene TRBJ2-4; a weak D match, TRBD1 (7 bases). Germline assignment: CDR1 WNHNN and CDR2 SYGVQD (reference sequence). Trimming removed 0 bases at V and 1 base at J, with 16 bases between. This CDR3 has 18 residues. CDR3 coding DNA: TGCGCCAGCAGTGAGTCGACTATGCCAGGGGGGGCCAAAAACATTCAGTACTTC. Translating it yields CASSESTMPGGAKNIQYF.

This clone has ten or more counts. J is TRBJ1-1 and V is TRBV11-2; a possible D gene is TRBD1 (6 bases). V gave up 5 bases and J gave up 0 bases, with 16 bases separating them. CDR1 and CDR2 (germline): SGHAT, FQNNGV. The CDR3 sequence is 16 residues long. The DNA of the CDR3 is TGTGCCAGCAGCCCCCGGACAGCCGCGTTGAACACTGAAGCTTTCTTT. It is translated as CASSPRTAALNTEAFF.

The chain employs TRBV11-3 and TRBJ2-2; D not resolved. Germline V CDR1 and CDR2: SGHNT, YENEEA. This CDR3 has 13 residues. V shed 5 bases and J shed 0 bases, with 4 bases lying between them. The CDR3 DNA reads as TGTGCCAGCAGCCCCTCGAACACCGGGGAGCTGTTTTTT. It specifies CASSPSNTGELFF.